The 14 T cell receptor beta chains reported below all come from one sample, sequenced in a study of cytomegalovirus exposure and HLA in healthy donors. Amplification used 60 Vbeta primers and 13 Jbeta primers. Profiled with immunoSEQ multiplex PCR; TCRdb holds only in-frame clones, not every one. The sample lists over 75,000 clones; less than 85% were seen once. Sequenced material: PBMCs. Source of these receptors: a woman aged 45-65 years in good health and CMV-seronegative.

This chain joins TRBV5-1 and TRBJ2-1; the D gene is possibly TRBD2 (7 bases). The CDR3 runs 13 residues. V gave up 4 bases and J gave up 11 bases, with 16 bases separating them. Germline assignment: CDR1 SGHRS and CDR2 YFSETQ. CDR3 protein: CASSPAGAAKQFF. CDR3 DNA sequence: TGCGCCAGCAGCCCGGCGGGGGCCGCCAAGCAGTTCTTC.

A note on this clone: The same CDR3 arises from other DNA sequences in this sample as well. The V gene is TRBV19, the J gene TRBJ1-5; D gene unclear. Germline assignment: CDR1 LNHDA and CDR2 SQIVND (reference sequence). This CDR3 has 13 residues. Deletions cut 3 bases from V and 4 bases from J, with 7 bases between. CDR3 in DNA: TGTGCCAGTAGTATGGGCCTAAATCAGCCCCAGCATTTT. It yields the protein CASSMGLNQPQHF. The entire variable domain, with the rest obtained from reference TRBV19 and TRBJ1-5, is as follows: DGGITQSPKYLFRKEGQNVTLSCEQNLNHDAMYWYRQDPGQGLRLIYYSQIVNDFQKGDIAEGYSVSREKKESFPLTVTSAQKNPTAFYLCASSMGLNQPQHFGDGTRLSIL.

This clone was seen a few times. The chain uses TRBV28 and TRBJ1-5; D is unresolved. The germline V gene has CDR1 MDHEN and CDR2 SYDVKM. Trimming removed 6 bases at V and 6 bases at J, with 9 bases between. This CDR3 is 12 amino acids long. In DNA form, the CDR3 reads TGTGCCAGCAGCAAGAGCGCTCAGCCCCAGCATTTT. Translation: CASSKSAQPQHF.

The chain recombines TRBV4-1 with TRBJ1-3; D ambiguous. The length of the CDR3 is 15 residues. Germline CDR1 reads MGHRA; CDR2 reads YSYEKL. Trimming took 0 bases from V and 0 from J, leaving 6 bases between them. The CDR3 here is CASSQDLYSGNTIYF. DNA of the CDR3: TGCGCCAGCAGCCAAGATCTATACTCTGGAAACACCATATATTTT.

This rearrangement joins TRBV29-1 to TRBJ2-1; 10 positions agree with TRBD1. The germline CDR1 and CDR2 sequences are SQVTM and ANQGSEA. The J segment lost 2 bases and the V segment lost 2 bases, leaving 3 bases of the junction unmatched. This CDR3 is built from 15 residues. The CDR3 here is CSVERQGAPYNEQFF. The CDR3 DNA follows: TGCAGCGTTGAAAGACAGGGGGCCCCCTACAATGAGCAGTTCTTC.

As to this clone: A junction boundary mismatches the germline segment, possibly from a read error. The rearrangement joins TRBV4-1 to TRBJ1-6; 7 nucleotides agree with TRBD1. CDR3 length equals 15 residues. Germline V lookup: CDR1 MGHRA, CDR2 YSYEKL. CDR3 protein: CANSQTGQANSPLHF. CDR3 in DNA: TGCGCCAACAGCCAAACCGGACAGGCTAATTCACCCCTCCACTTT.

The V and J genes are TRBV4-1 and TRBJ2-1; D ambiguous. V lost 4 bases and J lost 0, with 10 bases in between. The CDR3 extends over 15 amino acids. CDR1 and CDR2 (germline): MGHRA, YSYEKL. Here the CDR3 DNA reads TGCGCCAGCAGCCGAGCTCCGAGCTCCTACAATGAGCAGTTCTTC. It codes for CASSRAPSSYNEQFF.

V gene TRBV6-1 combines with J gene TRBJ2-3; 8 nucleotides line up with TRBD2. J was trimmed by 0 bases and V by 4 bases; bases with no gene match: 6. CDR3 length: 16 residues. From germline, CDR1 is MNHNS and CDR2 SASEGT. The chain's CDR3 is CASSANSGVSTDTQYF. DNA of the CDR3: TGTGCCAGCAGTGCTAATAGCGGGGTAAGCACAGATACGCAGTATTTT.

The rearrangement joins TRBV7-9 to TRBJ2-1, with 10 bases that match TRBD2. The V gene end was trimmed by 5 bases and the J gene end by 4 bases; junction bases not matched to a gene: 5. Germline V gene lookup returns CDR1 SEHNR and CDR2 FQNEAQ (reference sequence). The length of the CDR3 is 15 residues. Here the CDR3 reads CASSLLAGTYNEQFF. The CDR3 DNA reads TGTGCCAGCAGCCTACTAGCGGGAACATACAATGAGCAGTTCTTC.

The V and J genes are TRBV20-1 and TRBJ2-7; 7 nucleotides line up with TRBD2. This CDR3 is built from 8 residues. Germline-derived CDR1 and CDR2 are DFQATT and SNEGSKA (reference sequence). CDR3 in amino acids: CGHEGGDV. The CDR3 DNA sequence: TGCGGTCATGAGGGAGGGGACGTC.

The rearrangement links TRBV19 to TRBJ1-5, with D uncertain. CDR3 length: 15 residues. Germline CDR1 and CDR2: LNHDA and SQIVND (reference sequence). Trimming stripped 0 bases from V and 4 bases from J, with 10 bases between. The CDR3 reads CASSIEMGENQPQHF. CDR3 in DNA: TGTGCCAGTAGTATAGAAATGGGAGAGAATCAGCCCCAGCATTTT.

The J gene is TRBJ1-2, the V gene TRBV5-6; D is possibly TRBD1 (5 bases). V was clipped by 4 bases and J by 0 bases, with 16 bases between them. The CDR3 extends over 16 amino acids. CDR1 and CDR2 from the germline V gene are SGHDT and YYEEEE. CDR3 DNA sequence: TGTGCCAGCAGCACAGGAATGGTCTTCGCTAACTATGGCTACACCTTC. Translation: CASSTGMVFANYGYTF. Variable domain in full (rest from reference TRBV5-6 and TRBJ1-2): DAGVTQSPTHLIKTRGQQVTLRCSPKSGHDTVSWYQQALGQGPQFIFQYYEEEERQRGNFPDRFSGHQFPNYSSELNVNALLLGDSALYLCASSTGMVFANYGYTFGSGTRLTVV.

The V and J genes are TRBV10-2 and TRBJ2-7, with D hard to call. The CDR3 sequence is 14 residues long. Trimming cost V 7 bases and J 1 base, with 14 bases left between them. Germline values: CDR1 WSHSY, CDR2 SAAADI. Written as DNA, the CDR3 is TGCGCCAGCAACGAGGATCCCGCGTCCTACGAGCAGTACTTC. Translated: CASNEDPASYEQYF.

This clone was seen only once. This chain connects TRBV11-2 to TRBJ1-2, with D maybe TRBD1 (6 bases). The CDR3 consists of 15 residues. Trimming shortened V by 4 bases and J by 8 bases, and 20 bases separated the two germline ends. Germline values: CDR1 SGHAT, CDR2 FQNNGV. CDR3 residues: CASSSVISTGHGYTF. CDR3 coding DNA: TGTGCCAGCAGCTCCGTAATTTCTACAGGGCACGGCTACACCTTC.